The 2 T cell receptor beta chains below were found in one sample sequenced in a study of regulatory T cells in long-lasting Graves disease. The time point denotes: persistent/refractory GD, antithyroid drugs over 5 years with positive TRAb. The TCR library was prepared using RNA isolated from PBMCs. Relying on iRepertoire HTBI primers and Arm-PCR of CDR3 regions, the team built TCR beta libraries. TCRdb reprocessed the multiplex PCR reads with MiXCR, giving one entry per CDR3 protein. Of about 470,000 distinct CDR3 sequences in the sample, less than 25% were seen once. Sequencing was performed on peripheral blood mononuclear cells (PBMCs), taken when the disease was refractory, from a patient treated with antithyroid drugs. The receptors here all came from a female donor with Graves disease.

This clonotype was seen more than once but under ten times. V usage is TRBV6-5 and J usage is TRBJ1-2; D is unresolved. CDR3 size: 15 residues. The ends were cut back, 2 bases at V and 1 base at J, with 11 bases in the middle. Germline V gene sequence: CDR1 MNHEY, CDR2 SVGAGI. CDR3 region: CASSYQGMGNYGYTF. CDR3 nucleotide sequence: TGTGCCAGCAGTTACCAAGGAATGGGTAACTATGGCTACACCTTC.

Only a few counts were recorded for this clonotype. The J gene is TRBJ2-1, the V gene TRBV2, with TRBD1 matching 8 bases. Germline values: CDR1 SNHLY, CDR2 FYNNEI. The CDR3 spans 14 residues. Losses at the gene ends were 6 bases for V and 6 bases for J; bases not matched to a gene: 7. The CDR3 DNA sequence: TGTGCCAGCAGCTTTGGACAGGGTCGCAATGAGCAGTTCTTC. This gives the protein CASSFGQGRNEQFF.